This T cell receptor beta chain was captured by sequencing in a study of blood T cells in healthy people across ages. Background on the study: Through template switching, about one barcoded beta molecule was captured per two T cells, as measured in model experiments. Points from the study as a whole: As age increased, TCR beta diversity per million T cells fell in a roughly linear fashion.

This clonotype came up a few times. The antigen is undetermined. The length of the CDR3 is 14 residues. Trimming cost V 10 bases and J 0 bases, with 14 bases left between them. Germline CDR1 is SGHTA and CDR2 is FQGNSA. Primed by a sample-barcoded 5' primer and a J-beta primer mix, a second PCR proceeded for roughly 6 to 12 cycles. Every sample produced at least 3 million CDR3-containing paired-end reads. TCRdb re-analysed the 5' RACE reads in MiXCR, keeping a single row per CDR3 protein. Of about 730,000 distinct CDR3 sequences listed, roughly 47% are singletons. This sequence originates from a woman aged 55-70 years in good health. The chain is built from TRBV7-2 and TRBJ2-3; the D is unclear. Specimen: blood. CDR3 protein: CATSMFSSTDTQYF. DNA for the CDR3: TGTGCCACCTCAATGTTTTCTAGCACAGATACGCAGTATTTT.